Below are 9 T cell receptor beta chains sequenced from a single sample in a study of blood T cell repertoires in COVID-19. The method was immunoSEQ multiplex PCR; TCRdb's version includes in-frame clones alone and lacks a portion of them. Among fewer than 120,000 clones listed, about 75% were seen once. Sequencing was carried out using peripheral blood. These receptors all stem from a woman of 80 years or more with active or convalescent COVID-19.

This clone appeared a few times. The chain couples TRBV28 to TRBJ2-1; tentative D call: TRBD2 (7 bases). Trimming left V 5 bases short and J 8 bases short, with 19 bases between. The germline CDR1 and CDR2 sequences are MDHEN and SYDVKM. The CDR3 is 15 residues long. The chain's CDR3 is CASSRGASGVDEQFF. CDR3 coding DNA: TGTGCCAGCAGTAGGGGGGCTAGCGGCGTGGATGAGCAGTTCTTC.

The chain carries TRBV18 and TRBJ2-7; 8 positions match TRBD1. Germline lookup yields CDR1 KGHSH and CDR2 LQKENI. V lost 2 bases to trimming and J lost 3 bases; unmatched junction nucleotides: 3. The CDR3 runs to 14 residues. Written as DNA, the CDR3 is TGTGCCAGCTCACCATCAGGGGGCCTCTACGAGCAGTACTTC. This translates into CASSPSGGLYEQYF.

The gene calls are TRBV7-9 and TRBJ2-3; D gene uncertain. The CDR3 loop spans 13 amino acids. The V and J ends lost 6 bases and 1 base respectively, with 8 bases between them. Germline CDR1 SEHNR, CDR2 FQNEAQ (reference sequence). The CDR3 coding sequence is TGTGCCAGCAGTAATTCTGGCACAGATACGCAGTATTTT. Amino acid sequence: CASSNSGTDTQYF.

This chain links TRBV19 with TRBJ2-7; D might be TRBD2 (6 bases). Between the trimmed V and J ends, which lost 1 base and 6 bases, there was a span of 13 bases. Per germline, CDR1 LNHDA and CDR2 SQIVND (reference sequence). The CDR3 is 14 residues long. CDR3: CASSIAGGMGEQYF. In DNA form, the CDR3 reads TGTGCCAGTAGTATAGCTGGCGGGATGGGCGAGCAGTACTTC. The full variable domain, its missing parts supplied by reference TRBV19 and TRBJ2-7, is DGGITQSPKYLFRKEGQNVTLSCEQNLNHDAMYWYRQDPGQGLRLIYYSQIVNDFQKGDIAEGYSVSREKKESFPLTVTSAQKNPTAFYLCASSIAGGMGEQYFGPGTRLTVT.

V usage is TRBV4-3 and J usage is TRBJ2-5; 9 bases map to TRBD2. The germline CDR1 and CDR2 sequences are LGHNA and YSLEER. The CDR3 has 17 amino acids. V lost 1 base to trimming and J lost 3 bases; unmatched junction nucleotides: 9. The CDR3 sequence: CASSQGLLAGAKETQYF. CDR3 nucleotide sequence: TGCGCCAGCAGCCAAGGGTTACTAGCGGGCGCAAAAGAGACCCAGTACTTC.

This clone was found a few times. CDR3 in amino acids: CASSWVLAGTGELFF. CDR3 in DNA: TGTGCCAGCAGCTGGGTCCTAGCGGGCACCGGGGAGCTGTTTTTT. The rearrangement links TRBV5-4 to TRBJ2-2; the match to TRBD2 covers 8 bases. Trimming removed 3 bases from V and 4 bases from J; junction bases left unmatched: 5. CDR3 size: 15 residues. Germline CDR1 reads SGHNT; CDR2 reads YYREEE (reference sequence).

V is TRBV12-3 or TRBV12-4 and J is TRBJ1-2; 9 nucleotides line up with TRBD1. V shed 2 bases and J 8 bases; nucleotides not matched to a gene: 3. The CDR3 extends over 13 amino acids. CDR3 sequence (DNA): TGTGCCAGCAGTTTAACAGGGGGCGGAGGCTACACCTTC. Protein product: CASSLTGGGGYTF.

This clone was detected only a few times. The rearrangement uses TRBV19 and TRBJ2-2; 7 positions agree with TRBD2. Germline V CDR1 and CDR2: LNHDA, SQIVND (reference sequence). CDR3 length: 14 residues. The V and J ends lost 8 bases and 3 bases, in that order; junction bases with no gene match: 6. The CDR3 region is CASRLAAYTGELFF. CDR3 nucleotide sequence: TGTGCCAGTCGACTAGCAGCTTACACCGGGGAGCTGTTTTTT.

V usage is TRBV29-1 and J usage is TRBJ2-5; 13 nucleotides match TRBD2. This CDR3 is built from 17 residues. Per the germline V gene, CDR1 is SQVTM and CDR2 is ANQGSEA. V was pared by 4 bases and J by 2 bases, with 10 bases of the junction left unmatched. Here the CDR3 reads CSVAGLAGEGWQETQYF. DNA of the CDR3: TGCAGCGTTGCAGGACTAGCGGGAGAGGGGTGGCAAGAGACCCAGTACTTC.